The source of this T cell receptor (beta chain) is a study of blood T cell repertoires in COVID-19. Turning to the study itself: Sites in the United States, Italy and Spain provided acute and convalescent COVID-19 samples. T cells, B-cell-depleted T cells, or PBMCs supplied cDNA or gDNA.

Authors' methods: Amplification with reference gene primers provided the estimates of nucleated cell counts. Only in-frame clones appear in the TCRdb table, and some are missing; sequencing was by immunoSEQ multiplex PCR. That table supplies the V and J calls and clone size; D and trimming were determined from the DNA. The repertoire holds around 160,000 clones, with about 88% as singletons. This receptor was obtained from a young man with acute or convalescent COVID-19. The sample taken for sequencing was peripheral blood.

The chain's CDR3 is CASSVETGLTGDGYTF. As DNA, the CDR3 is TGTGCCAGCAGCGTAGAAACAGGGTTGACCGGCGATGGCTACACCTTC. This chain uses TRBV9 with TRBJ1-2, with a weak D call TRBD1 (6 bases). In germline, CDR1 is SGDLS, CDR2 YYNGEE. V was shortened by 0 bases and J by 6 bases, with 18 bases between the two germline ends. The CDR3 consists of 16 residues.